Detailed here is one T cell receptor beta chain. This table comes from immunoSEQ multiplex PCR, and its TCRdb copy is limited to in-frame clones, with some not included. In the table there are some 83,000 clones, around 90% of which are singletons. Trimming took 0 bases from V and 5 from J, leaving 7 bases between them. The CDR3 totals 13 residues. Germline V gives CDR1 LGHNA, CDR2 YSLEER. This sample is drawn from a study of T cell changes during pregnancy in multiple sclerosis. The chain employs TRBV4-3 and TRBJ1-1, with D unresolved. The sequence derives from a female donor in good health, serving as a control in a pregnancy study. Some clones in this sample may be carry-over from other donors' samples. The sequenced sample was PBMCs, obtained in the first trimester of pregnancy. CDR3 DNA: TGCGCCAGCAGCCAAGAAGCGGAGACTGAAGCTTTCTTT. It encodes CASSQEAETEAFF.